This T cell receptor beta chain was identified in a study of control samples from healthy donors and cancer patients. CDR3 length equals 14 residues. Trimming removed 2 bases at V and 8 bases at J, with 16 bases between. The germline V gene has CDR1 SGHRS and CDR2 YFSETQ. Profiled with immunoSEQ multiplex PCR; TCRdb holds only in-frame clones, not every one. In the table there are fewer than 120,000 clones, 85% to 90% of which are singletons. The V gene is TRBV5-1, the J gene TRBJ1-2; D may be TRBD1 (6 bases). Input material: PBMCs. The source of this sequence is a woman aged 55-70 years with lung cancer. CDR3 amino acids: CASSLATGSKGYTF. CDR3 in DNA: TGCGCCAGCAGCTTAGCGACAGGTTCCAAGGGCTACACCTTC.